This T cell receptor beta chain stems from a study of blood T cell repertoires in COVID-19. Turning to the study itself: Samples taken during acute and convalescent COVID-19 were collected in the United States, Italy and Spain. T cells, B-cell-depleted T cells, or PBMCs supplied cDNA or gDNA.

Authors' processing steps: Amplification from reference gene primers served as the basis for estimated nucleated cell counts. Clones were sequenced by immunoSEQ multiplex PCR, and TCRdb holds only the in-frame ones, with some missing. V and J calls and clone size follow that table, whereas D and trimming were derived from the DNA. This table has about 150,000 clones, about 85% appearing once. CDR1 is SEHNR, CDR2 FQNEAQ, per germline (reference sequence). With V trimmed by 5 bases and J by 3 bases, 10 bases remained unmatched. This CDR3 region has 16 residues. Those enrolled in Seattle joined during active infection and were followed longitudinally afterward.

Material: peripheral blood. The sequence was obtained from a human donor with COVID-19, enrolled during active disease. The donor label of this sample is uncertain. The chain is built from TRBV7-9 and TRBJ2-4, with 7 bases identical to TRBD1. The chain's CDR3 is CASSPRQGQGKNIQYF. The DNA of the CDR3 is TGTGCCAGCAGCCCCCGACAGGGTCAGGGCAAAAACATTCAGTACTTC. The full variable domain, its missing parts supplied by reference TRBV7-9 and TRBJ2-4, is DTGVSQNPRHKITKRGQNVTFRCDPISEHNRLYWYRQTLGQGPEFLTYFQNEAQLEKSRLLSDRFSAERPKGSFSTLEIQRTEQGDSAMYLCASSPRQGQGKNIQYFGAGTRLSVL.